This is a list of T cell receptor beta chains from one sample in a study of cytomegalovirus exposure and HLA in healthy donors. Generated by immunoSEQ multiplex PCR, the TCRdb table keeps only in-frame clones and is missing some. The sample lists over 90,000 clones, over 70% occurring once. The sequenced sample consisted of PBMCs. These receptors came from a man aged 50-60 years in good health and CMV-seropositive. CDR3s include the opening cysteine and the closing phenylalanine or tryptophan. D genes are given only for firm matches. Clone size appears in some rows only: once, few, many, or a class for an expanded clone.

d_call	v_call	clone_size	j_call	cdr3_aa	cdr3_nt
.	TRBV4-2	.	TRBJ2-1	CASSQEGGRGEQFF	TGTGCCAGCAGCCAAGAAGGAGGGCGTGGTGAGCAGTTCTTC
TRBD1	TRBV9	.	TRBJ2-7	CASSEGDRSYYEQYF	TGTGCCAGCAGTGAAGGGGACAGGAGCTACTACGAGCAGTACTTC
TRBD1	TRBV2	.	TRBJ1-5	CASRPTGWGNQPQHF	TGTGCCAGCAGGCCGACAGGGTGGGGCAATCAGCCCCAGCATTTT
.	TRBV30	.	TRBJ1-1	CAWSVLGGTEAFF	TGTGCCTGGAGTGTACTAGGGGGCACTGAAGCTTTCTTT
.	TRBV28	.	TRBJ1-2	CATPSWGPSDYGYTF	TGTGCCACCCCGTCATGGGGGCCCAGTGACTATGGCTACACCTTC
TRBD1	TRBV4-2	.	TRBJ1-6	CASSQGTGGDNSPLHF	TGTGCCAGCAGCCAAGGGACAGGCGGGGATAATTCACCCCTCCACTTT
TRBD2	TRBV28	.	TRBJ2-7	CASTQRGSSYEQYF	TGTGCCAGCACCCAGCGGGGGAGCTCCTACGAGCAGTACTTC
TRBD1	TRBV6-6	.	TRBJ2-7	CASSLNPTGGGLEQYF	TGTGCCAGCAGTCTCAACCCGACAGGGGGCGGCTTGGAGCAGTACTTC
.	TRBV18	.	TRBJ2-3	CASSQGDTQYF	TGTGCCAGCTCACAGGGGGATACGCAGTATTTT
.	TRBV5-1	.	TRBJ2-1	CASSPGTRGDEQFF	TGCGCCAGCAGCCCCGGGACACGGGGGGATGAGCAGTTCTTC
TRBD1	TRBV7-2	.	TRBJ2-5	CASSQTTGVETQYF	TGTGCCAGCAGCCAGACGACAGGGGTGGAGACCCAGTACTTC
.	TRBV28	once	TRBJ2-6	CASSFATVSGANVLTF	TGTGCCAGCAGTTTCGCGACAGTCTCTGGGGCCAACGTCCTGACTTTC
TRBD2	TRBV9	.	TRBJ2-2	CASSGLAAGGNTGELFF	TGTGCCAGCAGCGGACTTGCGGCGGGAGGGAACACCGGGGAGCTGTTTTTT
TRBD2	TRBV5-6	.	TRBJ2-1	CASSQPGASGGNYNEQFF	TGTGCCAGCAGCCAACCGGGGGCTAGCGGGGGAAACTACAATGAGCAGTTCTTC
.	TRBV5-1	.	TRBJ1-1	CASSFAQWDTEAFF	TGCGCCAGCAGCTTTGCACAGTGGGACACTGAAGCTTTCTTT
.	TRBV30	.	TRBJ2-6	CAWSVGDSGANVLTF	TGTGCCTGGAGTGTAGGGGACTCTGGGGCCAACGTCCTGACTTTC
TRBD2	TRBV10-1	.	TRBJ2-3	CASPGLAGVVLTDTQYF	TGCGCCAGTCCGGGACTAGCGGGAGTAGTTTTGACAGATACGCAGTATTTT
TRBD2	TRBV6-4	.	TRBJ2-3	CASSDGAGGTDTQYF	TGTGCCAGCAGTGACGGGGCGGGAGGCACAGATACGCAGTATTTT
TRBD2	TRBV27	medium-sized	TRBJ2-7	CASRSRSGSSYEQYF	TGTGCCAGCAGAAGCCGTAGCGGGAGTTCCTACGAGCAGTACTTC
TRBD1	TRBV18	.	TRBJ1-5	CASSTEQGGQPQHF	TGTGCCAGCTCAACCGAACAGGGGGGTCAGCCCCAGCATTTT
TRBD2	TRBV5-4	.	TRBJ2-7	CASSLGGLSGGSYEQYF	TGTGCCAGCAGCTTAGGTGGGTTGTCGGGAGGGTCCTACGAGCAGTACTTC
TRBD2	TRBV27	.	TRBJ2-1	CASSSRTGPTSGISYNEQFF	TGTGCCAGCAGTTCCCGGACAGGCCCTACTAGCGGGATCTCCTACAATGAGCAGTTCTTC
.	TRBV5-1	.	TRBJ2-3	CASRRSTDTQYF	TGCGCCAGCAGGCGGAGCACAGATACGCAGTATTTT
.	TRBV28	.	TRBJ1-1	CASGNQGVGEAFF	TGTGCCAGCGGTAATCAAGGGGTTGGTGAAGCTTTCTTT
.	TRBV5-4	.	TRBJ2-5	CASSLRQQETQYF	TGTGCCAGCAGCTTAAGACAACAAGAGACCCAGTACTTC
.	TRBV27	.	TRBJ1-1	CASSSGQRSTEAFF	TGTGCCAGCAGCTCCGGACAGAGATCCACTGAAGCTTTCTTT
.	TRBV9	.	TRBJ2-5	CASSRDQETQYF	TGTGCCAGCAGTCGGGACCAAGAGACCCAGTACTTC
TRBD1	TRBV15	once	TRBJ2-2	CATSRGYLADRGNTGELFF	TGTGCCACCAGCAGGGGATACCTCGCCGACAGGGGGAACACCGGGGAGCTGTTTTTT
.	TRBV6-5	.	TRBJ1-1	CASRGMGGAFF	TGTGCCAGCAGGGGGATGGGGGGAGCTTTCTTT
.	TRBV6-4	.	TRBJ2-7	CAGLDTYSYEQYF	TGTGCCGGGTTGGACACATACTCCTACGAGCAGTACTTC
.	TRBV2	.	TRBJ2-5	CASTPGETQYF	TGTGCCAGCACACCAGGAGAGACCCAGTACTTC
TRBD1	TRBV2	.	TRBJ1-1	CASMGQGMNTEAFF	TGTGCCAGCATGGGACAGGGGATGAACACTGAAGCTTTCTTT
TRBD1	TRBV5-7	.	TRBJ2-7	CASSLQGLYEQYF	TGTGCCAGCAGCCTACAGGGGCTATACGAGCAGTACTTC
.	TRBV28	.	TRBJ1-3	CASSSGGGQRFGNTIYF	TGTGCCAGCAGTAGCGGGGGGGGGCAGAGGTTTGGAAACACCATATATTTT
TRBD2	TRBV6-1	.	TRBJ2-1	CASSDQTSGNYNEQFF	TGTGCCAGCAGTGACCAGACTAGCGGGAATTACAATGAGCAGTTCTTC
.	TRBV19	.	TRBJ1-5	CASSSGQFNQPQHF	TGTGCCAGTAGTAGCGGACAGTTCAATCAGCCCCAGCATTTT
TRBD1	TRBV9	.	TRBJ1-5	CASSAGTGHQPQHF	TGTGCCAGCAGCGCGGGGACAGGGCACCAGCCCCAGCATTTT
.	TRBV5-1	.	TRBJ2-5	CASSLGQGQETQYF	TGCGCCAGCAGCTTGGGCCAGGGACAAGAGACCCAGTACTTC
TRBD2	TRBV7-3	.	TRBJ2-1	CASSLKPSGSNEQFF	TGTGCCAGCAGCTTAAAGCCTAGCGGGAGCAATGAGCAGTTCTTC
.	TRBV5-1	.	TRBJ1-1	CASSPSGGVTEAFF	TGCGCCAGCAGCCCCTCGGGCGGGGTAACTGAAGCTTTCTTT
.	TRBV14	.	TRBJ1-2	CASSQDLGDYGYTF	TGTGCCAGCAGCCAAGATCTGGGCGACTATGGCTACACCTTC
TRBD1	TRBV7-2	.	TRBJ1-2	CASSSTGAVYGYTF	TGTGCCAGCAGCTCGACAGGGGCCGTCTATGGCTACACCTTC
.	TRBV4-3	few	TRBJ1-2	CASSQAIDETNGYTF	TGCGCCAGCAGCCAAGCGATTGATGAAACAAATGGCTACACCTTC
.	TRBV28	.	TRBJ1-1	CASSFRGWNTEAFF	TGTGCCAGCAGTTTTCGCGGCTGGAACACTGAAGCTTTCTTT
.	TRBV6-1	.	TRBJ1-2	CASSNTGHIYGYTF	TGTGCCAGCAGTAATACAGGACACATCTATGGCTACACCTTC
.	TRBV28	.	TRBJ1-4	CASSFVAGVLGTNEKLFF	TGTGCCAGCAGTTTTGTGGCAGGGGTTCTCGGGACTAATGAAAAACTGTTTTTT
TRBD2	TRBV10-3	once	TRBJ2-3	CAISESGAGVGADTQYF	TGTGCCATCAGTGAGTCGGGAGCGGGAGTTGGTGCAGATACGCAGTATTTT
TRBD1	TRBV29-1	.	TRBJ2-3	CSVGEQGAGDTQYF	TGCAGCGTTGGCGAACAGGGGGCAGGGGATACGCAGTATTTT
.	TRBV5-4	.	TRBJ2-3	CASSVPSTDTQYF	TGTGCCAGCAGCGTCCCTAGCACAGATACGCAGTATTTT
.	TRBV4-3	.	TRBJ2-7	CASSQYRGYEQYF	TGCGCCAGCAGCCAGTACCGGGGCTACGAGCAGTACTTC
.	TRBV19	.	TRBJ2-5	CASSRKTGAIQETQYF	TGTGCCAGTAGTAGGAAGACAGGAGCCATCCAAGAGACCCAGTACTTC
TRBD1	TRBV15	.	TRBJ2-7	CATSRGGTGAYEQYF	TGTGCCACCAGCAGAGGAGGGACAGGGGCCTACGAGCAGTACTTC
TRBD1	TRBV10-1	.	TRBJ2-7	CASSDRGLAEQYF	TGCGCCAGCTCGGACAGGGGGTTGGCCGAGCAGTACTTC
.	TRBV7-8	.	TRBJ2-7	CASSPPAGGEGSYEQYF	TGTGCCAGCAGCCCTCCCGCTGGCGGGGAAGGGTCCTACGAGCAGTACTTC
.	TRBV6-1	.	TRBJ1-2	CASSEWMTSGYDGYTF	TGTGCCAGCAGTGAATGGATGACATCGGGGTACGATGGCTACACCTTC
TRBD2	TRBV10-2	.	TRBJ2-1	CASSEMPGGLNEQFF	TGCGCCAGCAGTGAGATGCCGGGAGGGCTAAATGAGCAGTTCTTC
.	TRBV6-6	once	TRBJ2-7	CASSYALYEQYF	TGTGCCAGCAGTTACGCACTCTACGAGCAGTACTTC
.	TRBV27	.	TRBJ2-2	CAIRDTNTGELFF	TGTGCCATCCGAGACACAAACACCGGGGAGCTGTTTTTT
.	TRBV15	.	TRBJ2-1	CATSRDRSYNEQFF	TGTGCCACCAGCAGAGACCGCTCCTACAATGAGCAGTTCTTC
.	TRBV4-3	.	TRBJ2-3	CASSRGLQVRTDTQYF	TGCGCCAGCAGCCGAGGACTCCAAGTCCGCACAGATACGCAGTATTTT